This T cell receptor beta chain was recorded in a study of shared clonotypes between healthy human individuals. The study's findings and limits: Sequencing depth was expected to influence donor clonotype sharing. What naive subsets generally showed was a larger estimated richness than memory subsets showed. Incomplete sequencing of sorted subsets was indicated by rarefaction despite large depth.

Sorted-subset replicate PCRs used about 0.2 ug DNA, about 30,000 T cell genomes. The repertoire was sequenced with immunoSEQ multiplex PCR; TCRdb's copy has only in-frame clones and lacks some. The repertoire has under 1,100,000 clones, more than 65% of them found once; the top ten carry approximately 1.5%. On this clone: Antigen unknown.

The V end lost 5 bases, the J end lost 0 bases, and 10 bases lay between the germline ends. This CDR3 has 14 residues. CDR1 and CDR2 from the germline V gene are SEHNR and FQNEAQ (reference sequence). This sequence joins TRBV7-9 and TRBJ2-5; D gene ambiguous. The sequence was collected from a man aged 18-30 years in good health. Specimen: memory CD4+ T cells sorted from blood. Subset: CD45RA-negative fraction. Written as DNA, the CDR3 is TGTGCCAGCAGCGGACGGTTGTACCAAGAGACCCAGTACTTC. As protein: CASSGRLYQETQYF. Supplemented by reference TRBV7-9 and TRBJ2-5, the full variable domain reads DTGVSQNPRHKITKRGQNVTFRCDPISEHNRLYWYRQTLGQGPEFLTYFQNEAQLEKSRLLSDRFSAERPKGSFSTLEIQRTEQGDSAMYLCASSGRLYQETQYFGPGTRLLVL.